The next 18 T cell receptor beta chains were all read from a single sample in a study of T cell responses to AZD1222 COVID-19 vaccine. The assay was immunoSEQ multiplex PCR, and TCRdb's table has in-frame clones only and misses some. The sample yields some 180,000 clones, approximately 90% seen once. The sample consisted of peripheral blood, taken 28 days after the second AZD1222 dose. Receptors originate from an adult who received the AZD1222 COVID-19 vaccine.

CDR3 bases: TGTGCCAGCAGCCGGGGACTAGCGGGGGGCAACACCGGGGAGCTGTTTTTT. Translated: CASSRGLAGGNTGELFF. This chain uses TRBV28 with TRBJ2-2; 15 nucleotides match TRBD2. Germline V CDR1 and CDR2: MDHEN, SYDVKM. The CDR3 extends over 17 amino acids. Losses at the gene ends were 6 bases for V and 2 bases for J; bases not matched to a gene: 4.

The DNA of the CDR3 is TGCGCCAGCAGCTTGGCTGACAGGGGTAGCTCACCCCTCCACTTT. It yields the protein CASSLADRGSSPLHF. This chain links TRBV5-1 with TRBJ1-6; 8 nucleotides match TRBD1. CDR1 is SGHRS and CDR2 is YFSETQ in the germline V gene. After removal of 0 bases from V and 10 bases from J, the junction contained 6 bases not matched to a gene. CDR3 length: 15 amino acids.

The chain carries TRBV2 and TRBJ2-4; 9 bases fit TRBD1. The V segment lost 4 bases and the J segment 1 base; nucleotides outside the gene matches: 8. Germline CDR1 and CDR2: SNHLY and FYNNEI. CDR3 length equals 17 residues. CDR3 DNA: TGTGCCAGCAGTGTACGGACAGGGGATTCGGCCAAAAACATTCAGTACTTC. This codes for CASSVRTGDSAKNIQYF. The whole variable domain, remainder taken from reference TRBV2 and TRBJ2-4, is EPEVTQTPSHQVTQMGQEVILRCVPISNHLYFYWYRQILGQKVEFLVSFYNNEISEKSEIFDDQFSVERPDGSNFTLKIRSTKLEDSAMYFCASSVRTGDSAKNIQYFGAGTRLSVL.

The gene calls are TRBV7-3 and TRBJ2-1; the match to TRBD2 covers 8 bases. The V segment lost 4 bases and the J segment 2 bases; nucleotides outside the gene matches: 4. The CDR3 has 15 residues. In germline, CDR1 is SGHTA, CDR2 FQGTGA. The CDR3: CASSSGRATYNEQFF. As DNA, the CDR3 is TGTGCCAGCAGCTCCGGGAGGGCTACCTACAATGAGCAGTTCTTC. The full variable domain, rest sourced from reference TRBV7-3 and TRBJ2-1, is GAGVSQTPSNKVTEKGKYVELRCDPISGHTALYWYRQSLGQGPEFLIYFQGTGAADDSGLPNDRFFAVRPEGSVSTLKIQRTERGDSAVYLCASSSGRATYNEQFFGPGTRLTVL.

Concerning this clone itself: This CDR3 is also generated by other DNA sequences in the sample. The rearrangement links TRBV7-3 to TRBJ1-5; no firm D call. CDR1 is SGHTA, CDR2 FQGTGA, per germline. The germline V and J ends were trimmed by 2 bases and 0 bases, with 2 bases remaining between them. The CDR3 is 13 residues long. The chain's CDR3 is CASSLDSNQPQHF. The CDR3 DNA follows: TGTGCCAGCAGCTTAGATAGCAATCAGCCCCAGCATTTT.

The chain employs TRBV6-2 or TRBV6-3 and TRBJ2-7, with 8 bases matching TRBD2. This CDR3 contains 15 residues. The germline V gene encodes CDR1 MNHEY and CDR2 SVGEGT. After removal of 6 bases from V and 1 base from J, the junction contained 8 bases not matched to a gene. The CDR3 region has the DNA TGTGCCAGCAGCCCTCGGGGGGGGCTATCCTACGAGCAGTACTTC. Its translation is CASSPRGGLSYEQYF.

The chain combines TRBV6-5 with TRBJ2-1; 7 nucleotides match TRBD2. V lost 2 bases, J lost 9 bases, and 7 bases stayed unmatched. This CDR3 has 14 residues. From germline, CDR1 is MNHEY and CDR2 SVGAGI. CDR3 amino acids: CASSYRSSGTEQFF. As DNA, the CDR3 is TGTGCCAGCAGTTACCGCTCGAGCGGGACTGAGCAGTTCTTC.

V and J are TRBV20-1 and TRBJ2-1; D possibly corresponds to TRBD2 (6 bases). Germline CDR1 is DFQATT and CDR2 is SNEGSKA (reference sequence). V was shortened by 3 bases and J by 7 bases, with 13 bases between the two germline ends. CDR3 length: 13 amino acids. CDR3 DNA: TGCAGTGCTAGTGGGGGAGGAGGTAATGAGCAGTTCTTC. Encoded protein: CSASGGGGNEQFF.

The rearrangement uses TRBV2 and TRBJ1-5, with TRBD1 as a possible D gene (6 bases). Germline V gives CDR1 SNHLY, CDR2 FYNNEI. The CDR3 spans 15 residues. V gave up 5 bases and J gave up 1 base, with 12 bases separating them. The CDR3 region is CASSTQGYSNQPQHF. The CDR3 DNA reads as TGTGCCAGCAGTACACAGGGTTACAGCAATCAGCCCCAGCATTTT.

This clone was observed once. The CDR3: CASRGILYEQYF. Written as DNA, the CDR3 is TGTGCCAGCAGGGGGATCCTTTACGAGCAGTACTTC. The chain has TRBV6-5 and TRBJ2-7; the D is unclear. The CDR3 runs 12 residues. Trimming cost V 6 bases and J 4 bases, with 10 bases left between them. Germline-derived CDR1 and CDR2 are MNHEY and SVGAGI.

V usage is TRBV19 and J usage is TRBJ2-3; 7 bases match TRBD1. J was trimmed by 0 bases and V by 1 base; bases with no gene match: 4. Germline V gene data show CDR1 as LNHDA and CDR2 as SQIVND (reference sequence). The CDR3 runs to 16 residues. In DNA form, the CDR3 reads TGTGCCAGTAGTATAGGGGGACAGTCTAGCACAGATACGCAGTATTTT. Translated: CASSIGGQSSTDTQYF.

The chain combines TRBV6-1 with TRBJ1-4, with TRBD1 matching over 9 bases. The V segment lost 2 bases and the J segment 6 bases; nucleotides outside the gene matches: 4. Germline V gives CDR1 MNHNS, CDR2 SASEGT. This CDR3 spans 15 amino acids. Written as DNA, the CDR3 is TGTGCCAGCAGTGAACACAGGGGGCGCGATGAAAAACTGTTTTTT. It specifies CASSEHRGRDEKLFF.

The CDR3: CASSGEGLNGYTF. CDR3 nucleotides: TGTGCCAGCTCCGGGGAAGGTCTAAATGGCTACACCTTC. The chain recombines TRBV6-5 with TRBJ1-2; the D is unclear. The CDR3 spans 13 residues. Between the trimmed V and J ends, which lost 8 bases and 6 bases, there was a span of 16 bases. Germline V gene lookup returns CDR1 MNHEY and CDR2 SVGAGI.

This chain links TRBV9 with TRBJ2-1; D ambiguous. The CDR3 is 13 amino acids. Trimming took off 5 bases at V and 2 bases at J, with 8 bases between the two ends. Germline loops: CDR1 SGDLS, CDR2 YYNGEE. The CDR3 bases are TGTGCCAGCAGTGAAAGGGCCTACAATGAGCAGTTCTTC. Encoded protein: CASSERAYNEQFF.

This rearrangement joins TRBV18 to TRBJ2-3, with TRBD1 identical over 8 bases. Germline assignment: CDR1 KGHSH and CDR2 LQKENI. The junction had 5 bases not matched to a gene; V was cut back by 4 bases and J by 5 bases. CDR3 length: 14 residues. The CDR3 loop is CASSQNTGGDTQYF. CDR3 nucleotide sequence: TGTGCCAGCTCACAGAATACAGGGGGAGATACGCAGTATTTT. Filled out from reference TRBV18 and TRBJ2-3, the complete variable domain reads NAGVMQNPRHLVRRRGQEARLRCSPMKGHSHVYWYRQLPEEGLKFMVYLQKENIIDESGMPKERFSAEFPKEGPSILRIQQVVRGDSAAYFCASSQNTGGDTQYFGPGTRLTVL.

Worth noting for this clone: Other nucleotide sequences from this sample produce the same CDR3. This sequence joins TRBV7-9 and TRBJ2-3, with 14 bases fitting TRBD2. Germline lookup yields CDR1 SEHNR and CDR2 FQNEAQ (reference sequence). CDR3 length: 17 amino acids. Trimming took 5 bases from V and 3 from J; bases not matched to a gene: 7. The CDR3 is CASSPGLAGARTDTQYF. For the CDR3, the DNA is TGTGCCAGCAGCCCGGGACTAGCGGGGGCAAGGACAGATACGCAGTATTTT.

The CDR3 here is CASRDSLNQPQHF. In DNA, the CDR3 is TGTGCCAGCCGGGACAGCCTTAATCAGCCCCAGCATTTT. The chain is built from TRBV19 and TRBJ1-5, with 7 positions matching TRBD1. Germline lookup yields CDR1 LNHDA and CDR2 SQIVND (reference sequence). J gave up 4 bases and V 9 bases, and 6 bases lay outside the gene matches. CDR3 length: 13 residues.

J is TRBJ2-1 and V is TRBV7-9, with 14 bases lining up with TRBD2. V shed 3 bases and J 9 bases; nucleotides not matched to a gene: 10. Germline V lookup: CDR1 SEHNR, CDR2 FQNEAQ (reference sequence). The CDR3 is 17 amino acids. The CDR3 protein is CASSLPGGLAGVGEQFF. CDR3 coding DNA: TGTGCCAGCAGCTTGCCCGGGGGACTAGCGGGAGTAGGTGAGCAGTTCTTC.